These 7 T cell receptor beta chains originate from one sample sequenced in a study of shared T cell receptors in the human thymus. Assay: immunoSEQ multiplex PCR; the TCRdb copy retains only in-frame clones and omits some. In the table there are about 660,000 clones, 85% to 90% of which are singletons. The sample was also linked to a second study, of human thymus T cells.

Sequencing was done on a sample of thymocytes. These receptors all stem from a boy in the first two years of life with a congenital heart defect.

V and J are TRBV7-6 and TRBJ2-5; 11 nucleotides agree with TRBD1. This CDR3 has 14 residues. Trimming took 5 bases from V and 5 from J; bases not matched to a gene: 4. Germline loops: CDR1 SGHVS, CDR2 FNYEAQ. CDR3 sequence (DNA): TGTGCCAGCAGCGGGGGGACAGGGGGGGAGACCCAGTACTTC. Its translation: CASSGGTGGETQYF.

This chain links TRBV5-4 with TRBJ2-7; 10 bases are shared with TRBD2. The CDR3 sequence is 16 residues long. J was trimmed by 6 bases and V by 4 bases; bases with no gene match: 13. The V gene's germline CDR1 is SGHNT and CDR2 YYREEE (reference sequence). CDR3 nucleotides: TGTGCCAGCAGCACCAGCGGGAGGGCCAACCCTTCCGAGCAGTACTTC. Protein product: CASSTSGRANPSEQYF.

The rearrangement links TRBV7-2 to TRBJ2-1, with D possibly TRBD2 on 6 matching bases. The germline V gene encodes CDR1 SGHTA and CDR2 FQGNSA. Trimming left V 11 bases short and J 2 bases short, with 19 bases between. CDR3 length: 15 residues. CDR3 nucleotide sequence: TGTGCCGGGGCTAGCGCTATACCCCCCTACAATGAGCAGTTCTTC. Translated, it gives CAGASAIPPYNEQFF.

The CDR3 reads CASSLGGRALSYEQYF. The CDR3 coding sequence is TGTGCCAGCAGCTTGGGGGGGAGGGCCCTTTCCTACGAGCAGTACTTC. The V and J genes are TRBV5-6 and TRBJ2-7; 7 bases align to TRBD2. Germline V gene data show CDR1 as SGHDT and CDR2 as YYEEEE. V lost 0 bases to trimming and J lost 1 base; unmatched junction nucleotides: 7. CDR3 size: 16 residues.

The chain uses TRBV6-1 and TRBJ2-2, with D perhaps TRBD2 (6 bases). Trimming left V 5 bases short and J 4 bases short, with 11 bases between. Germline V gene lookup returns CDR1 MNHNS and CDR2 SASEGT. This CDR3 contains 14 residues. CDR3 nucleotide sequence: TGTGCCAGCAGTCCGGGACTTTTCACCGGGGAGCTGTTTTTT. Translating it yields CASSPGLFTGELFF.

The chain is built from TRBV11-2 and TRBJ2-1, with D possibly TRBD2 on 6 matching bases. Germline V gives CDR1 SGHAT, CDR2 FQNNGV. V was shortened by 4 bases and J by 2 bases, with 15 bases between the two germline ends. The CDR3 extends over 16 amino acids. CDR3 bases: TGTGCCAGCAGCTCCGTCCTTGGAGGGACCTACAATGAGCAGTTCTTC. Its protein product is CASSSVLGGTYNEQFF.

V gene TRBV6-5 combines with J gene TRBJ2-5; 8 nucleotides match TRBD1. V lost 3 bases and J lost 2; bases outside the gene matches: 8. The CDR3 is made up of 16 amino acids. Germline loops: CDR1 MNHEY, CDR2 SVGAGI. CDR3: CASSYYRGERQETQYF. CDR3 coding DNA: TGTGCCAGCAGTTATTACAGGGGGGAGAGGCAAGAGACCCAGTACTTC.